This T cell receptor (beta chain) was found in a study of human T cells and chemical hapten exposure. Time point defined: healthy volunteer bleed at 6 weeks. From whole blood left unfractionated, total RNA was extracted. A single record per CDR3 protein comes from TCRdb applying MiXCR to the RACE reads. The profile covers around 47,000 distinct CDR3 sequences, with around 3.6% appearing a single time and 4.5% to 6.5% taken by the ten largest. Germline loops: CDR1 MGHDK, CDR2 SYGVNS. Trimming took 5 bases from V and 2 from J, leaving 12 bases between them. The CDR3 loop spans 14 amino acids. The sample holds a few counts of this clonotype.

The source of this sequence is a human donor in good health. Some clones in this sample may be carry-over from other donors' samples. The sample taken for sequencing was whole blood. This rearrangement joins TRBV25-1 to TRBJ1-2; no clear D. Here the CDR3 reads CASSFGQDNYGYTF. The CDR3 nucleotides read TGTGCCAGCAGTTTCGGGCAGGACAACTATGGCTACACCTTC.